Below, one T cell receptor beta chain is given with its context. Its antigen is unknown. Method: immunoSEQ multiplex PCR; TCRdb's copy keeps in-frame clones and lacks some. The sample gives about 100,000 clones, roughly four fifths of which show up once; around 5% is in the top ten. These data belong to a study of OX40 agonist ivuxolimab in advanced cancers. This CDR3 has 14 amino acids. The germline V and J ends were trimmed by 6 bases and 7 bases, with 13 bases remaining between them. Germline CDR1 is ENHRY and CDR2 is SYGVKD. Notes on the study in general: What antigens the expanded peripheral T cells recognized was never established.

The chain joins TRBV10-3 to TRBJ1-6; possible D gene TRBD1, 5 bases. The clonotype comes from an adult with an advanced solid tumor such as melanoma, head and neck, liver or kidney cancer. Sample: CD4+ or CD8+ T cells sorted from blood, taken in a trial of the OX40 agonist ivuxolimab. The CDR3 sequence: CAISIDRSNSPLHF. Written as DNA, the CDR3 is TGTGCCATCAGCATAGACAGAAGCAATTCACCCCTCCACTTT.